The 10 T cell receptor beta chains given below trace back to one sample, sequenced in a study of blood T cells in healthy people across ages. Together with a sample-barcoded 5' primer, a J-beta primer mix was included in a second PCR lasting about 6 to 12 cycles. TCRdb called the 5' RACE reads again in MiXCR, with one record for every CDR3 protein. The sample carries approximately 900,000 distinct CDR3 sequences, 25% to 30% recorded once. These same records also appear under a second study, on T cells of mothers and their children.

The sequenced material came from blood. The receptors were sampled from a woman between 40 and 50 years old in good health.

As regards this clonotype: Just one base apart from a much larger clone, this may be a read error. J is TRBJ2-6 and V is TRBV5-1; D possibly uses TRBD1 or TRBD2 (5 bases each). V lost 6 bases to trimming and J lost 8 bases, with 9 bases between them. The CDR3 length is 12 residues. Per germline, CDR1 SGHRS and CDR2 YFSETQ. The CDR3 region is CASNEGTNVLTF. The CDR3 DNA reads as TGCGCCAGCAATGAGGGGACCAACGTCCTGACTTTC.

Only a few counts were recorded for this clonotype. This sequence joins TRBV4-1 and TRBJ1-5, with TRBD1 matching 8 bases. This CDR3 spans 15 amino acids. The germline CDR1 and CDR2 sequences are MGHRA and YSYEKL. The trim removed 1 base at V and 5 bases at J, leaving 4 bases unmatched. The CDR3 bases are TGCGCCAGCAGCCAAGGTGGACAGGGACATCAGCCCCAGCATTTT. Its protein product is CASSQGGQGHQPQHF.

This clonotype has a handful of counts. J is TRBJ2-4 and V is TRBV20-1; 8 nucleotides line up with TRBD2. Trimming at V came to 0 bases and at J to 7 bases, leaving 8 bases not matched to a gene. The germline gives CDR1 DFQATT, CDR2 SNEGSKA (reference sequence). The CDR3 is made up of 15 amino acids. CDR3 in amino acids: CSARDIGGGLNIQYF. CDR3 coding DNA: TGCAGTGCTAGAGATATCGGGGGGGGCCTGAACATTCAGTACTTC.

Ten or more counts support this clonotype. The genes are TRBV29-1 and TRBJ2-7, with 9 positions matching TRBD1. V lost 2 bases to trimming and J lost 6 bases; unmatched junction nucleotides: 5. The CDR3 spans 13 residues. The germline V gene has CDR1 SQVTM and CDR2 ANQGSEA. The CDR3, as DNA: TGCAGCGTTGAATCGGGGACAGGGTCCGAGCAGTACTTC. This translates into CSVESGTGSEQYF.

On this clonotype: This clone may be a read error of a much larger clone one base away. The genes are TRBV6-5 and TRBJ2-1; D is possibly TRBD1 (6 bases). The CDR3 length is 15 residues. Germline CDR1 MNHEY, CDR2 SVGAGI. V lost 0 bases to trimming and J lost 10 bases, with 16 bases between them. Written as DNA, the CDR3 is TGTGCCAGCAGTTACTCGGACAGACCGTCCTACGAGCAGTTCTTC. Encoded protein: CASSYSDRPSYEQFF.

A few counts support this clonotype. The chain joins TRBV27 to TRBJ2-1, with TRBD1 identical over 10 bases. Germline V gene data show CDR1 as MNHEY and CDR2 as SMNVEV (reference sequence). V lost 7 bases to trimming and J lost 9 bases; unmatched junction nucleotides: 6. This CDR3 has 13 residues. The CDR3, as DNA: TGTGCCAGCACGGGACAGGGGATCACTGAGCAGTTCTTC. This codes for CASTGQGITEQFF.

On this clonotype: This could be a read error, since a much larger clone is one nucleotide away. V is TRBV7-3 and J is TRBJ2-3; 8 bases are shared with TRBD2. After removal of 5 bases from V and 0 bases from J, the junction contained 13 bases not matched to a gene. The CDR3 consists of 18 residues. Germline CDR1 SGHTA, CDR2 FQGTGA. The CDR3 loop is CASSATGGGPGSTDTQYF. The CDR3 region has the DNA TGTGCCAGCAGCGCCACTGGCGGGGGGCCCGGTAGCACAGATACGCAGTATTTT.

This chain connects TRBV7-8 to TRBJ1-4; D uncertain. Between the trimmed V and J ends, which lost 4 bases and 5 bases, there was a span of 17 bases. The V gene's germline CDR1 is SGHVS and CDR2 FQNEAQ. The CDR3 length is 16 residues. The CDR3 DNA reads as TGTGCCAGCAGCTCAAGGAGGGTTGGAGTGAATGAAAAACTGTTTTTT. Residues: CASSSRRVGVNEKLFF.

This clonotype was seen more than once but under ten times. The genes are TRBV3-1 and TRBJ2-1; D possibly corresponds to TRBD1 (6 bases). Germline-derived CDR1 and CDR2 are LGHDT and YNNKEL (reference sequence). The CDR3 covers 14 residues. V was clipped by 3 bases and J by 5 bases, with 11 bases between them. The CDR3 spells CASSHPGVNNEQFF. The CDR3 DNA is TGTGCCAGCAGCCACCCAGGGGTAAACAATGAGCAGTTCTTC.

This clonotype was counted between two and nine times. The chain recombines TRBV20-1 with TRBJ2-4, with D perhaps matching TRBD1 or TRBD2 (5 bases each). The germline V gene encodes CDR1 DFQATT and CDR2 SNEGSKA (reference sequence). The V gene lost 5 bases and the J gene lost 15 bases, with 20 bases spanning the gap. The CDR3 spans 12 residues. CDR3 DNA: TGCAGTGCTCTCGGGGCTCGACGGTCCGGGTACTTC. It specifies CSALGARRSGYF.